Presented here are 11 T cell receptor beta chains from one specimen sequenced in a study of blood T cell repertoires in COVID-19 (dated by TCRdb to 2020 to 2021). The receptor library was made with the immunoSEQ multiplex PCR assay. Drawn from immuneACCESS, this table holds only the in-frame rearrangements with V and J called that TCRdb kept. Clones are partly lost; checked studies trace under half to an unresolved V gene and leave the rest unexplained. The sample table contains around 280,000 clones; only one count was recorded for about 90% of them. Jointly, the top ten make up around 2.1% of the sample. What was sequenced was peripheral blood. The receptor set was obtained from a woman in her twenties or thirties who had recovered from COVID-19.

The V and J genes are TRBV11-2 and TRBJ1-4; possible D gene TRBD1, 5 bases. Germline CDR1 and CDR2: SGHAT and FQNNGV. The germline V and J ends were trimmed by 3 bases and 3 bases, with 11 bases remaining between them. The CDR3 loop spans 15 amino acids. The CDR3 DNA is TGTGCCAGCAGCTTTTTAGGGGCCTCTAATGAAAAACTGTTTTTT. Protein: CASSFLGASNEKLFF.

The V gene is TRBV15, the J gene TRBJ1-1; tentatively, D is TRBD1 (5 bases). The CDR3 is made up of 13 amino acids. Germline V CDR1 and CDR2: LNHNV, YYDKDF (reference sequence). The V end lost 5 bases, the J end lost 1 base, and 8 bases lay between the germline ends. The CDR3 reads CATSPTENTEAFF. As DNA, the CDR3 is TGTGCCACCAGCCCGACAGAGAACACTGAAGCTTTCTTT.

V gene TRBV27 combines with J gene TRBJ2-7; TRBD1 aligns across 9 bases. V was clipped by 7 bases and J by 5 bases; unmatched bases: 6. This CDR3 has 13 residues. Germline V gene lookup returns CDR1 MNHEY and CDR2 SMNVEV (reference sequence). The CDR3 region is CASKTGGLNEQYF. CDR3 in DNA: TGTGCCAGCAAGACAGGGGGTCTTAACGAGCAGTACTTC.

The V gene is TRBV6-2 or TRBV6-3, the J gene TRBJ2-1; 7 bases fit TRBD2. The CDR3 runs 16 residues. Germline CDR1 reads MNHEY; CDR2 reads SVGEGT. V shed 6 bases and J 6 bases; nucleotides not matched to a gene: 14. CDR3 in amino acids: CASSGTSLAAFNEQFF. The CDR3 DNA follows: TGTGCCAGCAGCGGGACCTCGCTAGCGGCCTTCAATGAGCAGTTCTTC.

CDR3 sequence reads: CASSYDSGNQPQHF. For the CDR3, the DNA is TGTGCCAGCAGTTACGACAGCGGCAATCAGCCCCAGCATTTT. The chain uses TRBV6-5 and TRBJ1-5, with D possibly TRBD1 on 5 matching bases. The CDR3 sequence is 14 residues long. Germline values: CDR1 MNHEY, CDR2 SVGAGI. V shed 2 bases and J shed 2 bases, with 7 bases lying between them.

The chain has TRBV6-4 and TRBJ2-2, with 11 nucleotides matching TRBD1. V was pared by 5 bases and J by 5 bases, with 7 bases of the junction left unmatched. This CDR3 is built from 16 residues. The germline V gene encodes CDR1 MRHNA and CDR2 SNTAGT. The CDR3 sequence is CASSPGTGGETGELFF. CDR3 nucleotides: TGTGCCAGCAGTCCGGGGACAGGGGGTGAAACCGGGGAGCTGTTTTTT.

The V and J genes are TRBV15 and TRBJ2-5; D is possibly TRBD2 (6 bases). Trimming shortened V by 3 bases and J by 6 bases, and 17 bases separated the two germline ends. Germline CDR1 LNHNV, CDR2 YYDKDF (reference sequence). This CDR3 is built from 15 residues. DNA of the CDR3: TGTGCCACCAGCAGTGTTAGCGGCGCGGGGAAGACCCAGTACTTC. This sequence encodes CATSSVSGAGKTQYF.

The CDR3 spells CASSFQWTEQFF. CDR3 bases: TGTGCCAGCAGCTTCCAATGGACAGAGCAGTTCTTC. The chain links TRBV11-2 to TRBJ2-1; TRBD1 might be the D (5 bases). Trimming took off 3 bases at V and 10 bases at J, with 10 bases between the two ends. Germline assignment: CDR1 SGHAT and CDR2 FQNNGV. This CDR3 is built from 12 residues.

This chain uses TRBV29-1 with TRBJ1-5; 7 bases fit TRBD1. With V trimmed by 4 bases and J by 1 base, 7 bases remained unmatched. This CDR3 region has 15 residues. CDR1 SQVTM and CDR2 ANQGSEA come from the germline V gene. The CDR3 is CSVATGASSNQPQHF. The CDR3 DNA follows: TGCAGCGTTGCTACAGGGGCTTCCAGCAATCAGCCCCAGCATTTT.

This clone was observed a handful of times. The chain recombines TRBV6-5 with TRBJ2-1; D is possibly TRBD2 (5 bases). V was clipped by 4 bases and J by 7 bases, with 14 bases between them. The CDR3 contains 14 residues. CDR1 is MNHEY and CDR2 is SVGAGI in the germline V gene. The CDR3 nucleotides read TGTGCCAGCAGTTCCTATGCGGGTCGAAATGAGCAGTTCTTC. Translating it yields CASSSYAGRNEQFF.

This clone was picked up one time. V and J are TRBV23-1 and TRBJ2-7, with D possibly matching TRBD2 (5 bases). TRBV23-1 is labeled an ORF, and its function is uncertain. The CDR3 totals 13 residues. V lost 8 bases to trimming and J lost 3 bases, with 14 bases between them. The CDR3 DNA sequence: TGCGCCAGCCGCCGGGGTCCCCTCTACGAGCAGTACTTC. Protein: CASRRGPLYEQYF.